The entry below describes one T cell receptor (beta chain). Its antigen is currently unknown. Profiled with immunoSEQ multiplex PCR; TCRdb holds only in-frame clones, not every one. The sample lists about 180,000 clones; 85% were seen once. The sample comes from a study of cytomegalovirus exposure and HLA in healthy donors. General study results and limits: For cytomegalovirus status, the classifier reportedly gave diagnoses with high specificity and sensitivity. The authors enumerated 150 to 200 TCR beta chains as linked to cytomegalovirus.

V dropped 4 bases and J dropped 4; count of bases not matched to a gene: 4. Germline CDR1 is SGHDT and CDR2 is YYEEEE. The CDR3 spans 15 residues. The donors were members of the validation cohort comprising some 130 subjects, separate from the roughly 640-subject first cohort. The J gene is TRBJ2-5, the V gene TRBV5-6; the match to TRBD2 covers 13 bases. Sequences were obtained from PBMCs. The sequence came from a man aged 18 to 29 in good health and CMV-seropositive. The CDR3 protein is CASSILAGGGETQYF. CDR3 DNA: TGTGCCAGCAGCATACTAGCGGGAGGGGGAGAGACCCAGTACTTC.